The clone carrying this TCR beta chain was observed once. CDR1 and CDR2 (germline): SGHRS, YFSETQ. The CDR3 totals 16 residues. Trimming cost V 0 bases and J 6 bases, with 19 bases left between them. Residents of over 20 US areas, aged 18 to 89 years, made up the participants. The data were taken from a study of blood T cell repertoires in COVID-19. Study-wide context: From the United States, Italy and Spain came samples of acute and convalescent COVID-19.

Authors' processing steps: Quantification of nucleated cells was approximated via reference gene primer amplification. The data were produced by immunoSEQ multiplex PCR, yet TCRdb's version contains in-frame clones alone and is incomplete. V and J calls and clone size are copied from that table; D and trimming were computed from the DNA. The top ten clones hold 0.65% to 0.9% of a sample with approximately 440,000 clones, roughly 87% of them seen once. The V call is TRBV5-1, the J call TRBJ2-7; a weak D match, TRBD1 (6 bases). This clonotype originated in a woman between 18 and 29 years old who had recovered from COVID-19. The sequencing sample was made of PBMCs or T cells enriched from blood (not recorded which). CDR3 nucleotides: TGCGCCAGCAGCTTGGGAGATTGGGACAAGGCCGGCGAGCAGTACTTC. This encodes CASSLGDWDKAGEQYF.